This T cell receptor (beta chain) stems from a study of cytomegalovirus exposure and HLA in healthy donors. Amplification used 60 Vbeta primers and 13 Jbeta primers. Generated by immunoSEQ multiplex PCR, the TCRdb table keeps only in-frame clones and is missing some. The top ten hold 0.31% of the sample, which has about 210,000 clones, about 88% seen once. V was clipped by 0 bases and J by 2 bases, with 11 bases between them. The CDR3 length is 16 residues. Germline loops: CDR1 SEHNR, CDR2 FQNEAQ (reference sequence). Study-wide results and caveats: TCR beta V segments were, for the most part, productive about 90% or about 30% of the time in an earlier analysis. Some V segments (TRBV6-2 and TRBV6-3 among them) were excluded as indistinguishable. The presence/absence work took it that sequencing depth was about the same across donors.

This clone was seen more than once but under ten times. Antigen specificity is unknown. This sample includes further DNA sequences coding for the same CDR3. At the time of sampling, donors were nominally healthy, though unrecorded immune exposures were likely. The V gene is TRBV7-9, the J gene TRBJ2-1, with D tentatively TRBD2 (5 bases). The TCR was taken from a woman under 40 in good health and CMV-seronegative. What was sequenced was PBMCs. The CDR3 DNA is TGTGCCAGCAGCTTAGCGCTCGCGGGCACCTACAATGAGCAGTTCTTC. It is translated as CASSLALAGTYNEQFF.